Each of the 20 T cell receptor beta chains below was sequenced from the same sample in a study of cytotoxic CD8 clonotypes in ibrutinib-treated CLL. The assay was immunoSEQ multiplex PCR, and TCRdb's table has in-frame clones only and misses some. The data show just over 200,000 clones, 79% seen once. Sequenced here: PBMCs, sampled after 12 months of ibrutinib treatment. These receptors were obtained from a human donor with chronic lymphocytic leukemia.

This chain links TRBV5-1 with TRBJ1-1, with a tentative D call TRBD1 (5 bases). The CDR3 has 16 amino acids. CDR1 SGHRS and CDR2 YFSETQ come from the germline V gene. V was shortened by 0 bases and J by 1 base, with 13 bases between the two germline ends. The CDR3 protein is CASSLGRGSRNTEAFF. Written as DNA, the CDR3 is TGCGCCAGCAGCTTGGGAAGGGGCAGTAGGAACACTGAAGCTTTCTTT.

The chain carries TRBV5-1 and TRBJ2-1; TRBD2 aligns across 8 bases. V lost 0 bases and J lost 7; bases outside the gene matches: 15. This CDR3 comprises 18 residues. CDR1 and CDR2 from the germline V gene are SGHRS and YFSETQ. CDR3 DNA: TGCGCCAGCAGCTTGGTTGTTTCCGGGACTAGGAATCGAAATGAGCAGTTCTTC. Its translation: CASSLVVSGTRNRNEQFF.

The chain combines TRBV7-6 with TRBJ2-6; 9 nucleotides match TRBD1. The V segment lost 3 bases and the J segment 2 bases; nucleotides outside the gene matches: 8. CDR3 length: 18 amino acids. Germline V gene lookup returns CDR1 SGHVS and CDR2 FNYEAQ. The chain's CDR3 is CASSFRTGVIPGANVLTF. The CDR3 DNA follows: TGTGCCAGCAGCTTCCGGACAGGGGTGATTCCTGGGGCCAACGTCCTGACTTTC.

The rearrangement links TRBV19 to TRBJ1-2; D is undetermined. The germline V and J ends were trimmed by 6 bases and 3 bases, with 17 bases remaining between them. The germline CDR1 and CDR2 sequences are LNHDA and SQIVND (reference sequence). There are 15 residues in the CDR3. The CDR3 spells CASSRPAEVYYGYTF. The CDR3 DNA is TGTGCCAGTAGCCGACCCGCCGAAGTCTACTATGGCTACACCTTC.

The V call is TRBV5-4, the J call TRBJ2-1, with a weak D call TRBD2 (6 bases). Germline CDR1 SGHNT, CDR2 YYREEE (reference sequence). This CDR3 comprises 16 residues. V was pared by 0 bases and J by 8 bases, with 18 bases between. The CDR3: CASSLGPGLAKDEQFF. DNA for the CDR3: TGTGCCAGCAGCTTGGGACCGGGACTGGCAAAGGATGAGCAGTTCTTC.

The V and J genes are TRBV5-4 and TRBJ1-1; 7 bases map to TRBD1. Losses at the gene ends were 5 bases for V and 8 bases for J; bases not matched to a gene: 3. CDR1 and CDR2 from the germline V gene are SGHNT and YYREEE (reference sequence). CDR3 length: 11 amino acids. In nucleotides, the CDR3 is TGTGCCAGCAGGGCGGGACAGGAAGCTTTCTTT. It yields the protein CASRAGQEAFF.

The V call is TRBV30, the J call TRBJ2-7; 8 nucleotides align to TRBD1. Looked up from germline, CDR1 is GTSNPN and CDR2 is SVGIG (reference sequence). This CDR3 has 14 amino acids. V dropped 2 bases and J dropped 0; count of bases not matched to a gene: 3. In nucleotides, the CDR3 is TGTGCCTGGAGTCGGACAGGGATCTCCTACGAGCAGTACTTC. Encoded protein: CAWSRTGISYEQYF.

This chain joins TRBV5-1 and TRBJ1-5, with D possibly TRBD1 on 5 matching bases. Trimming left V 5 bases short and J 5 bases short, with 14 bases between. The CDR3 consists of 14 residues. CDR1 is SGHRS and CDR2 is YFSETQ in the germline V gene. The CDR3 DNA reads as TGCGCCAGCAGTTCCGGGACTCCAGATCAGCCCCAGCATTTT. It codes for CASSSGTPDQPQHF.

This chain links TRBV28 with TRBJ2-7, with D hard to call. This CDR3 is built from 14 residues. Trimming removed 6 bases at V and 2 bases at J, with 14 bases between. Germline loops: CDR1 MDHEN, CDR2 SYDVKM. CDR3 loop: CASRPEVNTYEQYF. Written as DNA, the CDR3 is TGTGCCAGCAGACCTGAGGTTAACACCTACGAGCAGTACTTC.

This rearrangement joins TRBV6-5 to TRBJ2-3; TRBD2 matches 7 bases. Germline CDR1 and CDR2: MNHEY and SVGAGI. The CDR3 runs 14 residues. V dropped 7 bases and J dropped 2; count of bases not matched to a gene: 6. The CDR3 is CASTTAGLTDTQYF. DNA for the CDR3: TGTGCCAGCACCACAGCGGGGCTCACAGATACGCAGTATTTT.

This chain joins TRBV4-1 and TRBJ2-7, with unresolved D. The CDR3 is 16 amino acids. The V end lost 4 bases, the J end lost 0 bases, and 16 bases lay between the germline ends. Germline V gene sequence: CDR1 MGHRA, CDR2 YSYEKL. CDR3 DNA sequence: TGCGCCAGCAGCCCGTTTTTGGTCACAGCCTCCTACGAGCAGTACTTC. Translating it yields CASSPFLVTASYEQYF.

This clone came up a few times. This chain uses TRBV5-4 with TRBJ1-1, with TRBD1 as a possible D gene (6 bases). The V end lost 5 bases, the J end lost 3 bases, and 8 bases lay between the germline ends. CDR3 size: 12 residues. Germline values: CDR1 SGHNT, CDR2 YYREEE (reference sequence). The CDR3, as DNA: TGTGCCAGCAGAGGACAGTACACTGAAGCTTTCTTT. Its translation: CASRGQYTEAFF. Using reference TRBV5-4 and TRBJ1-1 for the parts outside the CDR3, the full variable domain is ETGVTQSPTHLIKTRGQQVTLRCSSQSGHNTVSWYQQALGQGPQFIFQYYREEENGRGNFPPRFSGLQFPNYSSELNVNALELDDSALYLCASRGQYTEAFFGQGTRLTVV.

Only a few counts were recorded for this clone. The chain employs TRBV7-3 and TRBJ2-7; unclear D gene. The germline V gene has CDR1 SGHTA and CDR2 FQGTGA. The V end lost 0 bases, the J end lost 3 bases, and 6 bases lay between the germline ends. The CDR3 totals 13 residues. The CDR3 DNA reads TGTGCCAGCAGCTTAACGATGGACTACGAGCAGTACTTC. The encoded protein is CASSLTMDYEQYF.

This clone was picked up a small number of times. The chain couples TRBV27 to TRBJ2-7, with D perhaps matching TRBD2 (5 bases). CDR1 and CDR2 from the germline V gene are MNHEY and SMNVEV (reference sequence). Trimming stripped 4 bases from V and 7 bases from J, with 17 bases between. The length of the CDR3 is 14 residues. The CDR3 DNA follows: TGTGCCAGCAGTTCACCAGGACTGTCGCCAGAGCAGTACTTC. Its protein product is CASSSPGLSPEQYF.

This chain links TRBV11-2 with TRBJ2-1, with 9 bases matching TRBD1. V trimming: 3 bases; J trimming: 8 bases; junction bases outside the gene matches: 8. This CDR3 comprises 15 residues. CDR1 is SGHAT, CDR2 FQNNGV, per germline. This CDR3 reads CASSLGQGSFDEQFF. In nucleotides, the CDR3 is TGTGCCAGCAGCTTGGGACAGGGATCGTTCGATGAGCAGTTCTTC.

This clone was observed a few times. V is TRBV6-1 and J is TRBJ2-5, with D possibly being TRBD2 (5 bases). Trimming cost V 6 bases and J 5 bases, with 10 bases left between them. The V gene's germline CDR1 is MNHNS and CDR2 SASEGT. This CDR3 has 12 amino acids. In DNA, the CDR3 is TGTGCCAGCAGCACCACTAGGGAGACCCAGTACTTC. Translating it yields CASSTTRETQYF.

This clone has only a few counts. The V and J genes are TRBV25-1 and TRBJ1-4; D is ambiguous. Deletions cut 6 bases from V and 0 bases from J, with 11 bases between. This CDR3 region has 15 residues. CDR1 is MGHDK and CDR2 is SYGVNS in the germline V gene. CDR3 amino acids: CASSGSVATNEKLFF. In DNA form, the CDR3 reads TGTGCCAGCAGCGGGTCGGTTGCAACTAATGAAAAACTGTTTTTT.

This chain links TRBV28 with TRBJ1-2, with D possibly matching TRBD1 (6 bases). The germline CDR1 and CDR2 sequences are MDHEN and SYDVKM. Trimming removed 4 bases from V and 4 bases from J, with 16 bases in between. The CDR3 is 15 amino acids. The CDR3 bases are TGTGCCAGCAGTTCAAATGGGGGCGGGAGCTATGGCTACACCTTC. Translation: CASSSNGGGSYGYTF.

The genes are TRBV7-9 and TRBJ1-1; perhaps TRBD1 as D (6 bases). This CDR3 region has 14 residues. CDR1 is SEHNR, CDR2 FQNEAQ, per germline (reference sequence). V lost 4 bases, J lost 4 bases, and 13 bases lay in between. CDR3 region: CASSSTGSVTEAFF. The CDR3 region has the DNA TGTGCCAGCAGCTCCACAGGGTCGGTCACTGAAGCTTTCTTT.

This chain links TRBV6-5 with TRBJ2-7; 12 bases match TRBD1. The V segment lost 7 bases and the J segment 6 bases; nucleotides outside the gene matches: 10. Germline CDR1 reads MNHEY; CDR2 reads SVGAGI. This CDR3 comprises 15 residues. The CDR3, as DNA: TGTGCCAGCACCAGTGCGGGACAGGGGGCGGGCGAGCAGTACTTC. Protein: CASTSAGQGAGEQYF.